This T cell receptor beta chain comes out of a study of T cells in Graves' hyperthyroidism and ophthalmopathy. Amplified TCR beta CDR3 regions derived from RNA transcripts. In the first-round RT-PCR of the TCR CDR3, the HTBI primer set was used. TCRdb reanalysed the multiplex PCR reads using MiXCR and keeps one entry per CDR3 protein. The sample has about 500,000 distinct CDR3 sequences, about 16% seen once. This clonotype showed up just a few times. V lost 2 bases to trimming and J lost 5 bases, with 9 bases between them. The V gene's germline CDR1 is MNHEY and CDR2 SVGAGI. The CDR3 runs 13 residues. The sequence came from a woman aged 30 to 39 with Graves' ophthalmopathy. The chain couples TRBV6-5 to TRBJ2-5; D unresolved. Material for sequencing was blood. CDR3 coding DNA: TGTGCCAGCAGTTACCTGGGTACGGAGACCCAGTACTTC. Translated, it gives CASSYLGTETQYF.